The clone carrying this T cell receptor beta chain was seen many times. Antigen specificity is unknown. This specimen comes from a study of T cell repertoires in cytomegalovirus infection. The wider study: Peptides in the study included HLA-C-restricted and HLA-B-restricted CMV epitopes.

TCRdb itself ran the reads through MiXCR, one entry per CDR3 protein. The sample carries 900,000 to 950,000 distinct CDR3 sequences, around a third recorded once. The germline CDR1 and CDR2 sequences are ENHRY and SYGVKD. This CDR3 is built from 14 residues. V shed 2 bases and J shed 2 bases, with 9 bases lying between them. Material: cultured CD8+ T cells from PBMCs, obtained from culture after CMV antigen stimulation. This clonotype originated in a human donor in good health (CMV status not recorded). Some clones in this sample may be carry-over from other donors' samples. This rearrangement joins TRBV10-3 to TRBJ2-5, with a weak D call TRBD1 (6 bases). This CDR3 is CAISEGDNQETQYF. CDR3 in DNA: TGTGCCATCAGTGAGGGGGACAATCAAGAGACCCAGTACTTC.